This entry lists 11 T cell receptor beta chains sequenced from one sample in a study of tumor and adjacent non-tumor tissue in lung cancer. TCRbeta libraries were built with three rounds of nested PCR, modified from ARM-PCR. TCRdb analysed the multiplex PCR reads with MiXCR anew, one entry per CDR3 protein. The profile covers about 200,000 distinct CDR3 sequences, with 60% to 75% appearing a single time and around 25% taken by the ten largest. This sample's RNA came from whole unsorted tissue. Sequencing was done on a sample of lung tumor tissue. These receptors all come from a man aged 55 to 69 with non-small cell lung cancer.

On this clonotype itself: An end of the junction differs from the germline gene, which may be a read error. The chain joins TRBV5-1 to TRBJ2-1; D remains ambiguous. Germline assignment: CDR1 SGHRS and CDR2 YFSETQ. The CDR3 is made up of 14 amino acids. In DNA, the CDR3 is TGCGCCAGCAGCCCCGTGTCCCGTGGAGATGAGCACTTCTTC. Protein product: CASSPVSRGDEHFF. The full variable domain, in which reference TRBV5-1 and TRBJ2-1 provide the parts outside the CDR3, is KAGVTQTPRYLIKTRGQQVTLSCSPISGHRSVSWYQQTPGQGLQFLFEYFSETQRNKGNFPGRFSGRQFSNSRSEMNVSTLELGDSALYLCASSPVSRGDEHFFGPGTRLTVL.

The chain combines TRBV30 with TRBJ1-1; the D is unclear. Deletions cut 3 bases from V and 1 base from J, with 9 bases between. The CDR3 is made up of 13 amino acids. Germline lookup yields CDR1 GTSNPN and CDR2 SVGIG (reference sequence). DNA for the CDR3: TGTGCCTGGAGGTTCGGTGGGAACACTGAAGCTTTCTTT. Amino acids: CAWRFGGNTEAFF.

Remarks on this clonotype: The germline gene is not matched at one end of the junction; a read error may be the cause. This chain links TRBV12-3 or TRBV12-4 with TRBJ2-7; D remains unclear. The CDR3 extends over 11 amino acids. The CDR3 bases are TGTGCCACCAGTTTCGGACGGGAGCAGTACTTC. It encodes CATSFGREQYF.

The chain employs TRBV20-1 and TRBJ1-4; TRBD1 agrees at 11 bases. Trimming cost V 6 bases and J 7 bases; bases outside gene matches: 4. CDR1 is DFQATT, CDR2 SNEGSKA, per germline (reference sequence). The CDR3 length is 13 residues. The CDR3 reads CSARDRGVEKLFF. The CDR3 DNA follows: TGCAGTGCCCGGGACAGGGGGGTTGAAAAACTGTTTTTT.

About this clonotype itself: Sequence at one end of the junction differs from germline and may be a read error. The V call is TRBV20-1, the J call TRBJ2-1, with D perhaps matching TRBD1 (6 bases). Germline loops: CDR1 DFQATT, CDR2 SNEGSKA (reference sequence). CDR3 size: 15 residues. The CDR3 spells CSRNRVGSSYSEEFF. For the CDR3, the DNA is TGCAGTAGAAACAGGGTGGGGAGCTCCTACAGTGAGGAGTTCTTC.

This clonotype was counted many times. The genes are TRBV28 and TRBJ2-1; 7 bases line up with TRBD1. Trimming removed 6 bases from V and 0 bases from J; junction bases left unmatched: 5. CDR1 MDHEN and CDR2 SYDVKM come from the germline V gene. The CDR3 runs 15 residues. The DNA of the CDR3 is TGTGCCAGCAGGCCAGGGGGAAGCTCCTACAATGAGCAGTTCTTC. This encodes CASRPGGSSYNEQFF.

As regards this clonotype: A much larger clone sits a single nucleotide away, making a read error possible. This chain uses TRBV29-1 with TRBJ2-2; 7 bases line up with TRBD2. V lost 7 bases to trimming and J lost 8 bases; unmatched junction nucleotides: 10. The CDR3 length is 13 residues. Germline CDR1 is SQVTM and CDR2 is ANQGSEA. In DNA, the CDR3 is TGCAGCGAGGGGACTCCCGGGGGGGGGGAGCTGTTTTTT. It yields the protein CSEGTPGGGELFF.

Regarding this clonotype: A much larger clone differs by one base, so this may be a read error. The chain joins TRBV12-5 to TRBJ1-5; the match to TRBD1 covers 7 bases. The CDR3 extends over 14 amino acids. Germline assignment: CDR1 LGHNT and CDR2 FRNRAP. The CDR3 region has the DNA TGTGTTAGTGGTTCCGACAGGGCGTCAGGGCCCCAGCATTTT. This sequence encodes CVSGSDRASGPQHF.

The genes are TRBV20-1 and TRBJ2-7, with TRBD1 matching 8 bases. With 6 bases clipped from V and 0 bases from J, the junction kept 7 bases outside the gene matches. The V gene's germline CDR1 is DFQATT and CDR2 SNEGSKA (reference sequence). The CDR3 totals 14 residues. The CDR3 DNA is TGCAGTGCCTTTAGGGGGACAGGCTCCTACGAGCAGTACTTC. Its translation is CSAFRGTGSYEQYF.

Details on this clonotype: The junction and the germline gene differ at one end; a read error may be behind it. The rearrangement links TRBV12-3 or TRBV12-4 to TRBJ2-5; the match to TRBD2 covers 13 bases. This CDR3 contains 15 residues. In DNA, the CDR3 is TGTGCCAGCAGTATAACTAGCGGGAGGGGTGAGACCCAGTATTTC. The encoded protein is CASSITSGRGETQYF.

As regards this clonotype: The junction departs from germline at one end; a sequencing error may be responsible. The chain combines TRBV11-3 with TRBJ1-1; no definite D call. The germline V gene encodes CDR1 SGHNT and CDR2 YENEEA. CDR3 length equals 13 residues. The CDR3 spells CVSSSLSNTEAFF. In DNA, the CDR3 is TGTGTCAGCAGCTCCCTTTCGAACACTGAAGCTTTCTTC.